This entry lists 22 T cell receptor beta chains sequenced from one sample in a study of spatial heterogeneity in lung cancer. Via MiXCR, TCRdb re-called the 5' RACE reads, giving one row per CDR3 protein. The top ten clones hold about a quarter of a sample with about 40,000 distinct CDR3 sequences, more than 4.5% of them seen once. Time point reported: sample taken at primary tumor resection. This specimen was PBMCs, taken at surgery. These receptors all stem from a female donor with early-stage non-small cell lung cancer.

The rearrangement links TRBV28 to TRBJ2-1, with 10 bases aligning to TRBD1. The CDR3 covers 15 residues. Unmatched junction bases numbered 12, after V lost 6 bases and J lost 10 bases. The germline CDR1 and CDR2 sequences are MDHEN and SYDVKM. CDR3 nucleotide sequence: TGTGCCAGCAGACCTTCCGGGACAGGGGCTAGAGAGCAGTTCTTC. Its translation is CASRPSGTGAREQFF.

The chain employs TRBV19 and TRBJ1-4; the D gene is possibly TRBD1 (5 bases). The CDR3 is 18 amino acids. Trimming took 7 bases from V and 0 from J, leaving 21 bases between them. Looked up from germline, CDR1 is LNHDA and CDR2 is SQIVND (reference sequence). CDR3 in DNA: TGTGCCAGTACCACACACAGGAATATCTTTGCAACTAATGAAAAACTGTTTTTT. This gives the protein CASTTHRNIFATNEKLFF.

V usage is TRBV10-2 and J usage is TRBJ1-1; 9 nucleotides align to TRBD1. The CDR3 runs 15 residues. V lost 5 bases and J lost 1; bases outside the gene matches: 5. Germline assignment: CDR1 WSHSY and CDR2 SAAADI. Written as DNA, the CDR3 is TGCGCCAGCAGTCGGGGGACAGGGCCGAACACTGAAGCTTTCTTT. Protein: CASSRGTGPNTEAFF.

A single count supports this clonotype. A read error may be the cause here, since a much bigger clone is one base away. The chain has TRBV4-1 and TRBJ2-7; unclear D gene. CDR3 size: 13 residues. Looked up from germline, CDR1 is MGHRA and CDR2 is YSYEKL. CDR3 in amino acids: CASSQEPSYELYF. CDR3 nucleotides: TGCGCCAGCAGCCAAGAACCTTCCTACGAGCTGTACTTC.

This clonotype has ten or more counts. J is TRBJ1-2 and V is TRBV5-6, with no clear D. Trimming shortened V by 4 bases and J by 0 bases, and 22 bases separated the two germline ends. Per the germline V gene, CDR1 is SGHDT and CDR2 is YYEEEE. The CDR3 is 18 amino acids. CDR3 sequence reads: CASSPMGSTPLANYGYTF. In DNA, the CDR3 is TGTGCCAGCAGCCCGATGGGTAGTACGCCGTTAGCTAACTATGGCTACACCTTC. The full variable domain, rest sourced from reference TRBV5-6 and TRBJ1-2, is DAGVTQSPTHLIKTRGQQVTLRCSPKSGHDTVSWYQQALGQGPQFIFQYYEEEERQRGNFPDRFSGHQFPNYSSELNVNALLLGDSALYLCASSPMGSTPLANYGYTFGSGTRLTVV.

Ten or more counts support this clonotype. The chain couples TRBV20-1 to TRBJ2-4, with D unclear. V gave up 2 bases and J gave up 0 bases, with 11 bases separating them. The V gene's germline CDR1 is DFQATT and CDR2 SNEGSKA (reference sequence). There are 15 residues in the CDR3. In DNA form, the CDR3 reads TGCAGTGCTAGACCTTCTGTCGAAGCCAAAAACATTCAGTACTTC. As protein: CSARPSVEAKNIQYF.

This clonotype was found many times. CDR3 amino acids: CASSNRLAGGSNIQYF. CDR3 DNA: TGCGCCAGCAGCAACCGACTAGCGGGGGGAAGTAACATTCAGTACTTC. This chain joins TRBV5-1 and TRBJ2-4, with 13 nucleotides matching TRBD2. The CDR3 length is 16 residues. Germline-derived CDR1 and CDR2 are SGHRS and YFSETQ. V gave up 4 bases and J gave up 7 bases; unmatched junction bases: 8.

V usage is TRBV6-1 and J usage is TRBJ1-1; D may be TRBD1 (6 bases). The V gene's germline CDR1 is MNHNS and CDR2 SASEGT. V was shortened by 1 base and J by 9 bases, with 15 bases between the two germline ends. There are 14 residues in the CDR3. The CDR3 sequence is CASSEGRGERKAFF. CDR3 sequence (DNA): TGTGCCAGCAGTGAAGGCAGGGGTGAGAGGAAAGCTTTCTTT.

There are many counts of this clonotype. This chain connects TRBV4-2 to TRBJ2-7; TRBD2 matches at 9 bases. The CDR3 has 13 amino acids. V shed 8 bases, J shed 2 bases, and the junction held 4 bases outside the gene matches. Germline assignment: CDR1 LGHNA and CDR2 YNFKEQ. CDR3 in amino acids: CASAASGAYEQYF. The CDR3 DNA reads TGTGCCAGCGCCGCTAGCGGGGCCTACGAGCAGTACTTC.

This clonotype came up many times. The chain uses TRBV11-2 and TRBJ2-7; D tentatively reads TRBD1 or TRBD2 (5 bases each). From germline, CDR1 is SGHAT and CDR2 FQNNGV. The CDR3 is 16 amino acids. The ends were cut back, 1 base at V and 3 bases at J, with 16 bases in the middle. The CDR3 reads CASSLVSSLGDYEQYF. Written as DNA, the CDR3 is TGTGCCAGCAGCTTAGTCTCCTCCCTGGGGGACTACGAGCAGTACTTC.

This clonotype was counted many times. The chain carries TRBV10-3 and TRBJ2-1; D may be TRBD1 (5 bases). The CDR3 length is 14 residues. V shed 3 bases and J shed 7 bases, with 13 bases lying between them. Per the germline V gene, CDR1 is ENHRY and CDR2 is SYGVKD. CDR3 loop: CAISDKAGWNEQFF. The CDR3 DNA follows: TGTGCCATCAGTGATAAGGCAGGGTGGAATGAGCAGTTCTTC.

This clonotype was counted many times. The rearrangement links TRBV19 to TRBJ1-5, with a tentative D call TRBD1 (6 bases). The germline V gene has CDR1 LNHDA and CDR2 SQIVND (reference sequence). CDR3 length: 13 amino acids. The V and J ends lost 5 bases and 5 bases respectively, with 10 bases between them. As DNA, the CDR3 is TGTGCCAGTAGTGACGCAGGGGATCAGCCCCAGCATTTT. Its translation: CASSDAGDQPQHF.

Ten or more counts support this clonotype. The rearrangement uses TRBV2 and TRBJ1-4; D not resolved. Per the germline V gene, CDR1 is SNHLY and CDR2 is FYNNEI. The CDR3 sequence is 14 residues long. V shed 2 bases and J shed 2 bases, with 6 bases lying between them. CDR3 amino acids: CASSEPWTNEKLFF. For the CDR3, the DNA is TGTGCCAGCAGTGAACCCTGGACTAATGAAAAACTGTTTTTT.

This rearrangement joins TRBV6-6 to TRBJ1-5; D unclear. This CDR3 comprises 15 residues. Trimming removed 0 bases from V and 2 bases from J, with 8 bases in between. Germline CDR1 is MNHNY and CDR2 is SVGAGI (reference sequence). Here the CDR3 DNA reads TGTGCCAGCAGTTACTCTTGGAGGGGCAATCAGCCCCAGCATTTT. It codes for CASSYSWRGNQPQHF.

This clonotype is classed as medium-sized. The V gene is TRBV20-1, the J gene TRBJ2-3, with 9 nucleotides matching TRBD2. This CDR3 spans 14 amino acids. V trimming: 2 bases; J trimming: 8 bases; junction bases outside the gene matches: 8. Germline V gene data show CDR1 as DFQATT and CDR2 as SNEGSKA (reference sequence). The DNA of the CDR3 is TGCAGTGCTAGATGGTCGCGGGGGGGAGGTACGCAGTATTTT. Its protein product is CSARWSRGGGTQYF.

This clonotype was picked up many times. The chain is built from TRBV27 and TRBJ2-2, with D unclear. The V gene lost 3 bases and the J gene lost 4 bases, with 6 bases spanning the gap. The CDR3 length is 13 residues. Germline loops: CDR1 MNHEY, CDR2 SMNVEV (reference sequence). This chain's CDR3 is CASSFGSTGELFF. CDR3 coding DNA: TGTGCCAGCAGTTTTGGAAGCACCGGGGAGCTGTTTTTT.

The sample holds a few counts of this clonotype. This chain connects TRBV12-5 to TRBJ2-3; D not resolved. The CDR3 totals 12 residues. Germline loops: CDR1 LGHNT, CDR2 FRNRAP. V lost 5 bases and J lost 2, with 5 bases in between. CDR3: CASGPTTDTQYF. CDR3 coding DNA: TGTGCTAGTGGTCCGACCACAGATACGCAGTATTTT.

This clonotype was detected ten times or more. The chain combines TRBV10-3 with TRBJ1-6; 8 bases match TRBD1. Germline V gene lookup returns CDR1 ENHRY and CDR2 SYGVKD. The CDR3 is 14 amino acids. Unmatched junction bases numbered 10, after V lost 10 bases and J lost 8 bases. DNA of the CDR3: TGTGCCAGCCGGGACAGGAGAAGTGATTCACCCCTCCACTTT. Protein: CASRDRRSDSPLHF.

The gene calls are TRBV5-1 and TRBJ1-1, with D unresolved. Trimming shortened V by 1 base and J by 1 base, and 8 bases separated the two germline ends. Germline-derived CDR1 and CDR2 are SGHRS and YFSETQ. The CDR3 is 14 amino acids. The CDR3 region is CASSLTAANTEAFF. CDR3 nucleotide sequence: TGCGCCAGCAGCTTGACGGCGGCGAACACTGAAGCTTTCTTT.

Comment on this clonotype: A much more abundant neighbour one base away suggests this may be a read error. The chain couples TRBV19 to TRBJ2-3; D uncertain. Germline lookup yields CDR1 LNHDA and CDR2 SQIVND (reference sequence). The CDR3 has 15 amino acids. Trimming cost V 3 bases and J 4 bases, with 14 bases left between them. In DNA, the CDR3 is TGTGCCAGTAGTATTAGTCTTGAGTTATCAGATACGCAGTATTTT. Protein: CASSISLELSDTQYF.

This chain connects TRBV2 to TRBJ1-1, with D uncertain. The V end lost 2 bases, the J end lost 1 base, and 5 bases lay between the germline ends. The CDR3 extends over 13 amino acids. The germline V gene encodes CDR1 SNHLY and CDR2 FYNNEI. The CDR3 protein is CASSEQANTEAFF. The CDR3 region has the DNA TGTGCCAGCAGTGAACAGGCGAACACTGAAGCTTTCTTT. Supplemented by reference TRBV2 and TRBJ1-1, the full variable domain reads EPEVTQTPSHQVTQMGQEVILRCVPISNHLYFYWYRQILGQKVEFLVSFYNNEISEKSEIFDDQFSVERPDGSNFTLKIRSTKLEDSAMYFCASSEQANTEAFFGQGTRLTVV.

This clonotype appeared many times. The V gene is TRBV27, the J gene TRBJ1-2; tentatively, D is TRBD1 (6 bases). This CDR3 is 15 amino acids long. V lost 6 bases and J lost 5, with 19 bases in between. The germline gives CDR1 MNHEY, CDR2 SMNVEV (reference sequence). In DNA, the CDR3 is TGTGCCAGCAGGGGGGGACACGGGGCCCAGTATGGCTACACCTTC. It yields the protein CASRGGHGAQYGYTF.